This is a list of T cell receptor beta chains from one sample in a study of blood T cell repertoires in COVID-19. Produced via immunoSEQ multiplex PCR; TCRdb's table is partial and in-frame only. The sample shows around 400,000 clones, 70% to 90% of them seen only once. Sequenced material: peripheral blood. The receptors were gathered from a woman aged 25 to 39 with COVID-19, enrolled during active disease. Each CDR3 is given with its conserved first and last residue. The D gene is left open where the match is weak.

j_call d_call v_call cdr3_aa cdr3_nt
TRBJ2-5 NA TRBV9 CASGVEEADQETQYF TGTGCCAGCGGCGTAGAGGAGGCGGACCAAGAGACCCAGTACTTC
TRBJ2-7 NA TRBV7-9 CASSELPAEQYF TGTGCCAGCAGCGAACTCCCCGCCGAGCAGTACTTC
TRBJ1-6 NA TRBV6-5 CASNTGNSPLHF TGTGCCAGCAATACAGGGAATTCACCCCTCCACTTT
TRBJ2-7 TRBD1 TRBV7-9 CASSPPTGKEQYF TGTGCCAGCAGCCCCCCGACAGGGAAAGAGCAGTACTTC
TRBJ2-7 TRBD2 TRBV11-3 CASSLGTSGAGEQYF TGTGCCAGCAGCTTAGGGACTAGCGGGGCGGGCGAGCAGTACTTC
TRBJ1-2 NA TRBV5-1 CASSIPTLTGDYTF TGCGCCAGCAGCATACCGACTCTTACAGGCGACTACACCTTC
TRBJ1-2 TRBD1 TRBV28 CASSFGDRLNYGYTF TGTGCCAGCAGTTTTGGGGACAGACTTAACTATGGCTACACCTTC
TRBJ2-7 NA TRBV5-4 CASAPTGSSYEQYF TGTGCCAGCGCCCCTACAGGGTCCTCCTACGAGCAGTACTTC
TRBJ1-1 NA TRBV19 CASSDSLMNTEAFF TGTGCCAGTAGTGACAGCCTTATGAACACTGAAGCTTTCTTT
TRBJ2-7 TRBD2 TRBV4-1 CASSQGLAGAYEQYF TGCGCCAGCAGCCAAGGACTAGCGGGTGCCTACGAGCAGTACTTC